The subject of this entry is one TCR beta chain. Its antigen is unknown. The data stem from a study of cytomegalovirus exposure and HLA in healthy donors. General study points: The study recorded more than 150 TCR beta chains that were cytomegalovirus-associated. One cluster of highly shared sequence variants probably arose as a sequencing artifact.

V gave up 2 bases and J gave up 4 bases, with 14 bases separating them. The CDR3 length is 15 residues. In germline, CDR1 is SGHRS, CDR2 YFSETQ. 60 Vbeta and 13 Jbeta primers were used in PCR. Here immunoSEQ multiplex PCR was the method, and the copy in TCRdb shows in-frame clones only, minus some. The sample holds 210,000 or so clones, more than 60% seen once. The origin of this receptor is a girl aged 2 to 10 in good health and CMV-seronegative. The chain has TRBV5-1 and TRBJ2-3, with D perhaps matching TRBD2 (5 bases). Sequenced input: PBMCs. CDR3 residues: CASSLSPGSPDTQYF. The CDR3 DNA sequence: TGCGCCAGCAGCTTATCCCCGGGATCCCCAGATACGCAGTATTTT.